Sequencing of this T cell receptor beta chain was carried out in a study of regulatory T cells in long-lasting Graves disease. Study-wide results and limits: Under persistent disease, TRBV28, TRBJ1-2 and TRBJ2-5 were used preferentially. Patients with persistent disease shared some 2,900 public clonotypes, outpacing the 966 shared by new patients.

In its sample, this clonotype was seen many times. The antigen is undetermined. CDR3 size: 13 residues. Looked up from germline, CDR1 is SQVTM and CDR2 is ANQGSEA. V gave up 4 bases and J gave up 3 bases, with 10 bases separating them. To make TCR beta libraries, researchers used iRepertoire HTBI primers and Arm-PCR of CDR3 regions. TCRdb analysed the multiplex PCR reads with MiXCR anew, one entry per CDR3 protein. This sample has 520,000 or so distinct CDR3 sequences, with 12% found just once. Time point specified: newly diagnosed GD, antithyroid drugs for less than 3 months. From PBMCs, RNA was extracted and then used to make the TCR library. The data also belong to a second study, concerning T cells in Graves' hyperthyroidism and ophthalmopathy. That paper notes: Progression to ophthalmopathy was predicted a median of roughly seven months early.

The source material was peripheral blood mononuclear cells (PBMCs), sampled at new diagnosis, from a patient treated with antithyroid drugs. The TCR originated in a woman in her 30s with Graves disease. This chain connects TRBV29-1 to TRBJ1-5, with D unresolved. The DNA for the CDR3 is TGCAGCGTTGGAAGGGCGTTCAATCAGCCCCAGCATTTT. This encodes CSVGRAFNQPQHF. Using reference TRBV29-1 and TRBJ1-5 for the parts outside the CDR3, the full variable domain is SAVISQKPSRDICQRGTSLTIQCQVDSQVTMMFWYRQQPGQSLTLIATANQGSEATYESGFVIDKFPISRPNLTFSTLTVSNMSPEDSSIYLCSVGRAFNQPQHFGDGTRLSIL.